Presented here are 17 T cell receptor beta chains from one specimen sequenced in a study of blood T cell repertoires in COVID-19. TCRdb keeps only in-frame clones here, not all; method: immunoSEQ multiplex PCR. The data show about 400,000 clones, approximately 90% seen once. Sequenced: PBMCs or T cells enriched from blood (not recorded which). These receptor sequences come from a woman in her late teens or twenties with acute COVID-19.

The CDR3 DNA is TGTGCCACCAGTGACAGGCGGGAGGCCCAGGGCTCCTACAATGAGCAGTTCTTC. This encodes CATSDRREAQGSYNEQFF. This sequence joins TRBV24-1 and TRBJ2-1; TRBD2 matches at 8 bases. J was trimmed by 0 bases and V by 4 bases; bases with no gene match: 10. Germline CDR1 is KGHDR and CDR2 is SFDVKD. This CDR3 contains 18 residues.

This chain links TRBV9 with TRBJ2-1; D is perhaps TRBD2 (6 bases). The germline V and J ends were trimmed by 1 base and 5 bases, with 10 bases remaining between them. The CDR3 has 14 residues. Germline CDR1 and CDR2: SGDLS and YYNGEE. CDR3 residues: CASSVRRRDNEQFF. CDR3 in DNA: TGTGCCAGCAGCGTACGACGGAGGGACAATGAGCAGTTCTTC.

This chain connects TRBV7-8 to TRBJ1-1; D may be TRBD1 (5 bases). V was shortened by 1 base and J by 1 base, with 16 bases between the two germline ends. From germline, CDR1 is SGHVS and CDR2 FQNEAQ. This CDR3 is built from 17 residues. This CDR3 reads CASSLDLGTGRNTEAFF. The CDR3 region has the DNA TGTGCCAGCAGCTTAGACCTGGGAACAGGTCGGAACACTGAAGCTTTCTTT.

The CDR3 nucleotides read TGTGCCAGCAGCTTAGCGGGGGATGATACGCAGTATTTT. The encoded protein is CASSLAGDDTQYF. This rearrangement joins TRBV11-2 to TRBJ2-3; tentative D call: TRBD2 (6 bases). Germline V CDR1 and CDR2: SGHAT, FQNNGV. V was trimmed by 1 base and J by 6 bases, leaving 8 bases between them. CDR3 size: 13 residues.

The genes are TRBV7-9 and TRBJ1-3; 7 bases agree with TRBD1. With 5 bases clipped from V and 4 bases from J, the junction kept 8 bases outside the gene matches. Looked up from germline, CDR1 is SEHNR and CDR2 is FQNEAQ (reference sequence). This CDR3 has 15 residues. The DNA for the CDR3 is TGTGCCAGCAGCCGGGACAGAAGTCCAGGAAACACCATATATTTT. It is translated as CASSRDRSPGNTIYF. Full variable domain (missing parts from reference TRBV7-9 and TRBJ1-3): DTGVSQNPRHKITKRGQNVTFRCDPISEHNRLYWYRQTLGQGPEFLTYFQNEAQLEKSRLLSDRFSAERPKGSFSTLEIQRTEQGDSAMYLCASSRDRSPGNTIYFGEGSWLTVV.

The V call is TRBV19, the J call TRBJ1-5, with 9 bases identical to TRBD1. Germline V gives CDR1 LNHDA, CDR2 SQIVND (reference sequence). This CDR3 has 16 amino acids. Trimming at V came to 6 bases and at J to 8 bases, leaving 14 bases not matched to a gene. Written as DNA, the CDR3 is TGTGCCAGTAGACATAATCCGGGACAGGGCGCGGAGCCCCAGCATTTT. It is translated as CASRHNPGQGAEPQHF.

This chain uses TRBV3-1 (or the pseudogene TRBV3-2) with TRBJ1-1; TRBD1 might be the D (5 bases). This CDR3 region has 17 residues. Trimming removed 0 bases at V and 1 base at J, with 15 bases between. CDR1 and CDR2 (germline): LGHDT, YNNKEL (reference sequence). The chain's CDR3 is CASSQDQWGERNTEAFF. For the CDR3, the DNA is TGTGCCAGCAGCCAAGATCAGTGGGGGGAGCGGAACACTGAAGCTTTCTTT.

This clone was observed a handful of times. In DNA, the CDR3 is TGTGCCAGTAGTTATGGTAGGGGGTCGAGGAATGAGCAGTTCTTC. It translates to CASSYGRGSRNEQFF. The chain recombines TRBV19 with TRBJ2-1; a weak D match, TRBD1 (6 bases). Germline V gene lookup returns CDR1 LNHDA and CDR2 SQIVND (reference sequence). The V end lost 5 bases, the J end lost 7 bases, and 18 bases lay between the germline ends. The CDR3 length is 15 residues. The full variable domain, rest sourced from reference TRBV19 and TRBJ2-1, is DGGITQSPKYLFRKEGQNVTLSCEQNLNHDAMYWYRQDPGQGLRLIYYSQIVNDFQKGDIAEGYSVSREKKESFPLTVTSAQKNPTAFYLCASSYGRGSRNEQFFGPGTRLTVL.

The genes are TRBV7-9 and TRBJ1-6; D is undetermined. The length of the CDR3 is 17 residues. Germline CDR1 is SEHNR and CDR2 is FQNEAQ (reference sequence). V lost 1 base and J lost 7, with 17 bases in between. The CDR3 reads CASSLGFQDGENSPLHF. DNA for the CDR3: TGTGCCAGCAGCTTAGGGTTTCAGGACGGGGAAAATTCACCCCTCCACTTT.

The table lists this clone with a count of one. The rearrangement links TRBV18 to TRBJ2-1; D uncertain. Between the trimmed V and J ends, which lost 4 bases and 3 bases, there was a span of 7 bases. The CDR3 is 13 amino acids. The germline gives CDR1 KGHSH, CDR2 LQKENI. The CDR3 is CASSRALYNEQFF. The CDR3 DNA is TGTGCCAGCTCACGAGCGCTCTACAATGAGCAGTTCTTC.

The chain is built from TRBV5-5 and TRBJ1-2; TRBD1 might be the D (5 bases). Germline lookup yields CDR1 SGHKS and CDR2 YYEKEE (reference sequence). CDR3 length equals 13 residues. Deletions cut 3 bases from V and 0 bases from J, with 6 bases between. CDR3 residues: CASSSTANYGYTF. The CDR3 nucleotides are TGTGCCAGCAGCTCGACAGCTAACTATGGCTACACCTTC. Full variable domain (missing parts from reference TRBV5-5 and TRBJ1-2): DAGVTQSPTHLIKTRGQQVTLRCSPISGHKSVSWYQQVLGQGPQFIFQYYEKEERGRGNFPDRFSARQFPNYSSELNVNALLLGDSALYLCASSSTANYGYTFGSGTRLTVV.

The CDR3 bases are TGTGCCAGCAGCAGGACAGGGATTACCTACGAGCAGTACTTC. Translation gives CASSRTGITYEQYF. V usage is TRBV5-4 and J usage is TRBJ2-7; 8 bases line up with TRBD1. The germline V gene encodes CDR1 SGHNT and CDR2 YYREEE (reference sequence). The CDR3 runs to 14 residues. V was clipped by 4 bases and J by 2 bases; unmatched bases: 5.

This sequence joins TRBV21-1 and TRBJ1-4; TRBD1 was called by the table and not checked on the DNA. TRBV21-1 is listed as a pseudogene. CDR3 length: 15 residues. This chain's CDR3 is CASSTTGGPNEKLFF. CDR3 nucleotide sequence: TGTGCCAGCAGCACAACAGGGGGGCCTAATGAAAAACTGTTTTTT.

The rearrangement uses TRBV9 and TRBJ1-2; 8 bases fit TRBD1. In germline, CDR1 is SGDLS, CDR2 YYNGEE. The CDR3 length is 15 residues. Trimming took 0 bases from V and 4 from J; bases not matched to a gene: 5. CDR3: CASSVDGGQGYGYTF. The DNA of the CDR3 is TGTGCCAGCAGCGTAGACGGAGGACAGGGCTATGGCTACACCTTC. The full variable domain, completed using reference TRBV9 and TRBJ1-2, is DSGVTQTPKHLITATGQRVTLRCSPRSGDLSVYWYQQSLDQGLQFLIQYYNGEERAKGNILERFSAQQFPDLHSELNLSSLELGDSALYFCASSVDGGQGYGYTFGSGTRLTVV.

This chain's CDR3 is CASSFAVTYEQYF. Written as DNA, the CDR3 is TGTGCCAGTAGTTTTGCGGTAACCTACGAGCAGTACTTC. The V call is TRBV19, the J call TRBJ2-7; D is ambiguous. This CDR3 is built from 13 residues. Germline V gene data show CDR1 as LNHDA and CDR2 as SQIVND (reference sequence). The ends were cut back, 5 bases at V and 2 bases at J, with 10 bases in the middle.

J is TRBJ1-5 and V is TRBV7-4; D not resolved. The CDR3 extends over 15 amino acids. V dropped 6 bases and J dropped 0 bases, with 12 bases sitting between them. Per the germline V gene, CDR1 is SGHVT and CDR2 is SQSDAQ. CDR3 sequence: CASSWSGPSNQPQHF. CDR3 nucleotide sequence: TGTGCCAGCAGTTGGTCTGGCCCTAGCAATCAGCCCCAGCATTTT.

The genes are TRBV5-4 and TRBJ2-5, with a weak D call TRBD1 (7 bases). Germline values: CDR1 SGHNT, CDR2 YYREEE (reference sequence). Deletions cut 5 bases from V and 2 bases from J, with 13 bases between. CDR3 length: 14 amino acids. This CDR3 reads CASRRAGGQETQYF. CDR3 in DNA: TGTGCCAGCAGGAGGGCAGGGGGGCAAGAGACCCAGTACTTC. Based on the CDR3 plus reference TRBV5-4 and TRBJ2-5, the full variable domain is ETGVTQSPTHLIKTRGQQVTLRCSSQSGHNTVSWYQQALGQGPQFIFQYYREEENGRGNFPPRFSGLQFPNYSSELNVNALELDDSALYLCASRRAGGQETQYFGPGTRLLVL.